Sequencing of this TCR beta chain was carried out in a study of OX40 agonist ivuxolimab in advanced cancers. Study-wide background: While on treatment, patients had intravenous ivuxolimab at 0.01 to 10 mg/kg every 2 weeks. Partial responses were recorded for three patients, including one with hepatocellular carcinoma and two with cutaneous melanoma. The study's findings and limits: On average, a greater number of expanded clones characterised CD8+ T cells relative to CD4+. At doses 0.1 to 3.0 mg/kg, CD4+ and CD8+ clones expanded.

About this clone itself: What it binds is not known.

Using immunoSEQ multiplex PCR, the repertoire was profiled, and TCRdb retains in-frame clones only, with some absent. The sample has fewer than 70,000 clones, approximately 89% seen once. The input for sequencing was CD4+ or CD8+ T cells sorted from blood, taken in a trial of the OX40 agonist ivuxolimab. This TCR was recovered from an adult with an advanced solid tumor such as melanoma, head and neck, liver or kidney cancer.

The chain's CDR3 is CVTGGASEQYF. The CDR3 DNA sequence: TGTGTGACGGGAGGGGCGAGCGAGCAGTACTTC. J is TRBJ2-7 and V is TRBV6-5; 8 nucleotides match TRBD2. Germline CDR1 MNHEY, CDR2 SVGAGI. The CDR3 is 11 amino acids.